A single sample gave rise to the 20 T cell receptor beta chains below, sequenced in a study of T cell responses to AZD1222 COVID-19 vaccine. The data were produced by immunoSEQ multiplex PCR, yet TCRdb's version contains in-frame clones alone and is incomplete. The profile shows about 160,000 clones, 89% of them singletons. Material: peripheral blood, obtained on day 0 of AZD1222 vaccination. These receptors were collected from an adult in good health.

V gene TRBV5-1 combines with J gene TRBJ2-2; 10 nucleotides line up with TRBD2. This CDR3 contains 18 residues. CDR1 and CDR2 (germline): SGHRS, YFSETQ. V dropped 10 bases and J dropped 5; count of bases not matched to a gene: 20. CDR3 sequence: CARERTSGSKKETGELFF. The CDR3 DNA follows: TGCGCCCGAGAGAGGACTAGCGGTAGTAAAAAAGAGACCGGGGAGCTGTTTTTT.

The CDR3 reads CASSSLARELFF. The CDR3 region has the DNA TGTGCCAGCAGTTCTTTGGCGAGGGAGCTGTTTTTT. The gene calls are TRBV28 and TRBJ2-2; no clear D gene. CDR3 length: 12 residues. The germline V and J ends were trimmed by 4 bases and 9 bases, with 9 bases remaining between them. Germline V gene data show CDR1 as MDHEN and CDR2 as SYDVKM.

This chain connects TRBV7-2 to TRBJ2-1, with D possibly matching TRBD2 (7 bases). Germline V gene lookup returns CDR1 SGHTA and CDR2 FQGNSA. The CDR3 sequence is 15 residues long. Trimming took off 5 bases at V and 11 bases at J, with 22 bases between the two ends. The CDR3 nucleotides read TGTGCCAGCAGCCCAAAAGGGGGGGAAGGCCTTCAGCAGTTCTTC. Protein product: CASSPKGGEGLQQFF.

This rearrangement joins TRBV7-2 to TRBJ2-3; D assignment may be TRBD1 or TRBD2 (5 bases each). CDR1 and CDR2 from the germline V gene are SGHTA and FQGNSA. Deletions cut 2 bases from V and 2 bases from J, with 11 bases between. The CDR3 consists of 15 residues. DNA for the CDR3: TGTGCCAGCAGCTTATCGGGGCTACTCACAGATACGCAGTATTTT. Translation: CASSLSGLLTDTQYF.

V gene TRBV30 combines with J gene TRBJ2-1; 10 bases fit TRBD1. This CDR3 is 15 amino acids long. V lost 0 bases to trimming and J lost 4 bases; unmatched junction nucleotides: 3. Germline lookup yields CDR1 GTSNPN and CDR2 SVGIG (reference sequence). The CDR3 DNA follows: TGTGCCTGGAGTGTCGGGACAGGGGCATACAATGAGCAGTTCTTC. Protein product: CAWSVGTGAYNEQFF.

This sequence joins TRBV6-6 and TRBJ2-2; TRBD2 matches at 7 bases. The CDR3 is made up of 16 amino acids. Germline loops: CDR1 MNHNY, CDR2 SVGAGI (reference sequence). V gave up 5 bases and J gave up 6 bases; unmatched junction bases: 12. This CDR3 reads CASSPIGLEFAGELFF. As DNA, the CDR3 is TGTGCCAGCAGTCCTATCGGACTAGAGTTTGCCGGGGAGCTGTTTTTT.

The chain combines TRBV28 with TRBJ2-7; tentative D call: TRBD2 (6 bases). Germline CDR1 and CDR2: MDHEN and SYDVKM. The V end was cut by 7 bases, the J end by 1 base, with 14 bases between. The CDR3 is 14 amino acids. This CDR3 is CASTLLAGSYEQYF. The CDR3 DNA is TGTGCCAGCACCCTACTAGCTGGATCCTACGAGCAGTACTTC.

The rearrangement links TRBV27 to TRBJ2-7, with 7 positions matching TRBD2. The CDR3 sequence is 15 residues long. CDR1 is MNHEY, CDR2 SMNVEV, per germline (reference sequence). V dropped 3 bases and J dropped 3; count of bases not matched to a gene: 8. The CDR3 protein is CASSFGASGFYEQYF. The CDR3 DNA follows: TGTGCCAGCAGTTTTGGGGCTAGCGGATTCTACGAGCAGTACTTC.

The chain combines TRBV25-1 with TRBJ2-3, with TRBD2 matching 14 bases. The V gene end was trimmed by 5 bases and the J gene end by 4 bases; junction bases not matched to a gene: 5. Germline assignment: CDR1 MGHDK and CDR2 SYGVNS. CDR3 size: 16 residues. The CDR3 here is CASSPRLAGGADTQYF. The CDR3 nucleotides are TGTGCCAGCAGTCCGCGACTAGCGGGAGGGGCAGATACGCAGTATTTT.

This chain uses TRBV7-3 with TRBJ1-1; D gene ambiguous. V lost 6 bases and J lost 0, with 11 bases in between. This CDR3 is 14 amino acids long. From germline, CDR1 is SGHTA and CDR2 FQGTGA. The CDR3 here is CASRITAMNTEAFF. CDR3 sequence (DNA): TGTGCCAGCAGGATAACAGCTATGAACACTGAAGCTTTCTTT. The full variable domain, its missing parts supplied by reference TRBV7-3 and TRBJ1-1, is GAGVSQTPSNKVTEKGKYVELRCDPISGHTALYWYRQSLGQGPEFLIYFQGTGAADDSGLPNDRFFAVRPEGSVSTLKIQRTERGDSAVYLCASRITAMNTEAFFGQGTRLTVV.

V usage is TRBV7-2 and J usage is TRBJ1-2, with D unclear. The V end was cut by 5 bases, the J end by 7 bases, with 11 bases between. Germline V gene data show CDR1 as SGHTA and CDR2 as FQGNSA. The CDR3 is 12 residues long. DNA for the CDR3: TGTGCCAGCAGCGAGTCCGGGATTGGCTACACCTTC. Translation: CASSESGIGYTF.

The chain is built from TRBV6-2 or TRBV6-3 and TRBJ1-1; 8 bases align to TRBD1. V dropped 6 bases and J dropped 4; count of bases not matched to a gene: 10. Germline V lookup: CDR1 MNHEY, CDR2 SVGEGT. The CDR3 loop spans 15 amino acids. CDR3 loop: CASSTPDRGSTEAFF. The CDR3 region has the DNA TGTGCCAGCAGCACCCCCGACAGGGGAAGCACTGAAGCTTTCTTT.

This chain joins TRBV7-2 and TRBJ1-6; TRBD1 matches 8 bases. The V and J ends lost 3 bases and 7 bases, in that order; junction bases with no gene match: 2. Per the germline V gene, CDR1 is SGHTA and CDR2 is FQGNSA. This CDR3 is 14 amino acids long. In DNA, the CDR3 is TGTGCCAGCAGCTTTGACAGGGGAAATTCACCCCTCCACTTT. This encodes CASSFDRGNSPLHF.

The table lists this clone with a count of one. The chain is built from TRBV9 and TRBJ1-6; no clear D gene. The CDR3 totals 13 residues. From germline, CDR1 is SGDLS and CDR2 YYNGEE. V was shortened by 4 bases and J by 8 bases, with 10 bases between the two germline ends. CDR3 amino acids: CASSPSPDSPLHF. The CDR3 DNA follows: TGTGCCAGCAGCCCGAGCCCAGATTCACCCCTCCACTTT.

The rearrangement uses TRBV19 and TRBJ2-7; 12 nucleotides agree with TRBD1. The CDR3 extends over 17 amino acids. Per the germline V gene, CDR1 is LNHDA and CDR2 is SQIVND (reference sequence). Trimming removed 5 bases from V and 1 base from J; junction bases left unmatched: 9. The CDR3: CASSGAGTGGFSYEQYF. CDR3 DNA sequence: TGTGCCAGTAGTGGGGCCGGGACAGGGGGCTTTTCCTACGAGCAGTACTTC.

The rearrangement joins TRBV4-2 to TRBJ1-2; D unclear. The CDR3 is 15 amino acids. V lost 2 bases to trimming and J lost 0 bases, with 10 bases between them. CDR1 and CDR2 (germline): LGHNA, YNFKEQ. This chain's CDR3 is CASSQILAANYGYTF. Here the CDR3 DNA reads TGTGCCAGCAGCCAAATCCTTGCAGCTAACTATGGCTACACCTTC.

V usage is TRBV6-2 or TRBV6-3 and J usage is TRBJ2-1, with D unresolved. The CDR3 has 15 amino acids. CDR1 and CDR2 (germline): MNHEY, SVGEGT. V lost 2 bases and J 4 bases, leaving 12 bases between the germline ends. The CDR3 loop is CASSYQESTYNEQFF. DNA for the CDR3: TGTGCCAGCAGTTACCAGGAGTCGACATACAATGAGCAGTTCTTC.

This chain connects TRBV6-5 to TRBJ1-2, with a weak D call TRBD1 (5 bases). CDR1 and CDR2 (germline): MNHEY, SVGAGI. V was cut by 0 bases and J by 8 bases, with 13 bases left in between. The CDR3 extends over 14 amino acids. The CDR3 region has the DNA TGTGCCAGCAGTTACTCGCCAGGGTCCCAAGGCTACACCTTC. It specifies CASSYSPGSQGYTF.

The V gene is TRBV20-1, the J gene TRBJ2-5, with D possibly being TRBD2 (6 bases). Deletions cut 3 bases from V and 9 bases from J, with 11 bases between. Per the germline V gene, CDR1 is DFQATT and CDR2 is SNEGSKA (reference sequence). CDR3 length: 11 amino acids. For the CDR3, the DNA is TGCAGTGCTAGTCCAAGGGAGGCCCAGTACTTC. It is translated as CSASPREAQYF.

The chain is built from TRBV6-6 and TRBJ1-2, with D perhaps matching TRBD1 (5 bases). The V and J ends lost 7 bases and 3 bases respectively, with 18 bases between them. Germline assignment: CDR1 MNHNY and CDR2 SVGAGI (reference sequence). CDR3 length equals 15 residues. CDR3 coding DNA: TGTGCCAGCACCGAAACGCACGGGGCTTACTATGGCTACACCTTC. It is translated as CASTETHGAYYGYTF.